These 31 T cell receptor beta chains originate from one sample sequenced in a study of blood T cell repertoires in COVID-19. Generated by immunoSEQ multiplex PCR, the TCRdb table keeps only in-frame clones and is missing some. In the table there are about 310,000 clones, 89% of which are singletons. Sequenced sample: PBMCs or T cells enriched from blood (not recorded which). The receptors originated from a woman between 40 and 50 years old who had recovered from COVID-19.

The V gene is TRBV3-1 (or the pseudogene TRBV3-2), the J gene TRBJ1-3; tentatively, D is TRBD1 (5 bases). With 5 bases removed from V and 4 bases from J, the gap between germline ends came to 15 bases. CDR3 length: 15 amino acids. CDR1 and CDR2 from the germline V gene are LGHDT and YNNKEL (reference sequence). CDR3 bases: TGTGCCAGCAGCTTTACAGGTCCTGAGGGAAACACCATATATTTT. Translated: CASSFTGPEGNTIYF.

The chain recombines TRBV30 with TRBJ1-5, with TRBD1 matching 7 bases. The CDR3 is made up of 13 amino acids. The germline V gene has CDR1 GTSNPN and CDR2 SVGIG (reference sequence). Trimming removed 0 bases from V and 8 bases from J; junction bases left unmatched: 4. The CDR3 is CAWSVQGDEPQHF. CDR3 nucleotides: TGTGCCTGGAGTGTCCAGGGGGATGAGCCCCAGCATTTT.

This clone was observed a single time. The chain employs TRBV6-2 or TRBV6-3 and TRBJ2-7; 13 bases are a match to TRBD2. Germline CDR1 MNHEY, CDR2 SVGEGT. Unmatched junction bases numbered 8, after V lost 2 bases and J lost 4 bases. The CDR3 has 17 amino acids. The CDR3 reads CASSYPTTSGRRYEQYF. CDR3 DNA sequence: TGTGCCAGCAGTTACCCAACGACTAGCGGGAGGAGGTACGAGCAGTACTTC.

This rearrangement joins TRBV28 to TRBJ1-2; the match to TRBD1 covers 9 bases. The CDR3 extends over 14 amino acids. The V gene's germline CDR1 is MDHEN and CDR2 SYDVKM. The ends lost 5 bases at V and 6 bases at J; junction bases unmatched: 7. The CDR3 bases are TGTGCCAGCAGTAACAGGGGGCTCGGGGATGGCTACACCTTC. It codes for CASSNRGLGDGYTF.

V is TRBV19 and J is TRBJ2-3; D is undetermined. The CDR3 has 13 residues. Per germline, CDR1 LNHDA and CDR2 SQIVND (reference sequence). Trimming pared 2 bases from V and 7 bases from J, leaving 10 bases between. The CDR3 is CASSITTENTQYF. DNA for the CDR3: TGTGCCAGTAGTATAACCACAGAGAATACGCAGTATTTT.

This clone was recorded a few times. The chain recombines TRBV3-1 (or the pseudogene TRBV3-2) with TRBJ1-5, with D unresolved. This CDR3 has 15 amino acids. Germline lookup yields CDR1 LGHDT and CDR2 YNNKEL (reference sequence). V lost 4 bases to trimming and J lost 2 bases, with 12 bases between them. In DNA form, the CDR3 reads TGTGCCAGCAGCCGCGGACTTGGGCGCAATCAGCCCCAGCATTTT. Its protein is CASSRGLGRNQPQHF.

In its sample, this clone was seen once. The gene calls are TRBV11-2 and TRBJ2-1; TRBD2 aligns across 10 bases. Trimming removed 7 bases from V and 7 bases from J; junction bases left unmatched: 4. The CDR3 is 13 amino acids. Germline V CDR1 and CDR2: SGHAT, FQNNGV. This chain's CDR3 is CASNVAGGNEQFF. The CDR3 DNA reads TGTGCCAGCAATGTAGCGGGGGGTAATGAGCAGTTCTTC.

This sequence joins TRBV7-2 and TRBJ1-6; 7 bases map to TRBD1. Per germline, CDR1 SGHTA and CDR2 FQGNSA. With 5 bases clipped from V and 10 bases from J, the junction kept 8 bases outside the gene matches. This CDR3 region has 14 residues. The CDR3 loop is CASSPLDRESPLHF. CDR3 sequence (DNA): TGTGCCAGCAGCCCCTTAGACAGGGAATCACCCCTCCACTTT.

The chain uses TRBV19 and TRBJ1-5; TRBD1 matches at 9 bases. V shed 4 bases, J shed 0 bases, and the junction held 4 bases outside the gene matches. Per germline, CDR1 LNHDA and CDR2 SQIVND (reference sequence). The CDR3 is 16 residues long. Here the CDR3 reads CASSTRTGDSNQPQHF. The CDR3 DNA reads TGTGCCAGTAGTACCCGGACAGGGGATAGCAATCAGCCCCAGCATTTT.

This clone was recorded once. The rearrangement uses TRBV28 and TRBJ1-2, with TRBD1 identical over 8 bases. V was pared by 8 bases and J by 7 bases, with 9 bases of the junction left unmatched. CDR3 size: 13 residues. CDR1 and CDR2 from the germline V gene are MDHEN and SYDVKM. This chain's CDR3 is CASRDRFISGYTF. The CDR3 DNA sequence: TGTGCCAGCCGGGACAGGTTCATCTCTGGCTACACCTTC.

This chain uses TRBV29-1 with TRBJ2-1, with 14 bases lining up with TRBD2. The CDR3 is 15 amino acids. From germline, CDR1 is SQVTM and CDR2 ANQGSEA. Trimming at V came to 6 bases and at J to 8 bases, leaving 9 bases not matched to a gene. For the CDR3, the DNA is TGCAGCGTCGCTTGGACTAGCGGGGGGTTGGATGAGCAGTTCTTC. Residues: CSVAWTSGGLDEQFF.

This rearrangement joins TRBV9 to TRBJ2-7; 8 bases fit TRBD2. The CDR3 totals 14 residues. In germline, CDR1 is SGDLS, CDR2 YYNGEE. Trimming at V came to 2 bases and at J to 2 bases, leaving 3 bases not matched to a gene. The CDR3 DNA follows: TGTGCCAGCAGCGTGGGCGGGGGGACCTACGAGCAGTACTTC. Translation gives CASSVGGGTYEQYF.

The rearrangement links TRBV6-2 or TRBV6-3 to TRBJ2-3, with 7 bases aligning to TRBD1. The CDR3 has 19 amino acids. After removal of 5 bases from V and 0 bases from J, the junction contained 17 bases not matched to a gene. Germline CDR1 and CDR2: MNHEY and SVGEGT. The DNA of the CDR3 is TGTGCCAGCAGTCACCATACAGGGGCCCAGGACAAGAGCACAGATACGCAGTATTTT. This sequence encodes CASSHHTGAQDKSTDTQYF.

The chain employs TRBV30 and TRBJ2-2; D not resolved. Trimming left V 4 bases short and J 5 bases short, with 8 bases between. The CDR3 covers 12 residues. Germline assignment: CDR1 GTSNPN and CDR2 SVGIG (reference sequence). The CDR3 bases are TGTGCCTGGAACGAGGAAACCGGGGAGCTGTTTTTT. Its protein product is CAWNEETGELFF.

V gene TRBV18 combines with J gene TRBJ1-2, with D uncertain. V was pared by 3 bases and J by 6 bases, with 11 bases between. This CDR3 spans 13 amino acids. Germline V gives CDR1 KGHSH, CDR2 LQKENI. CDR3 DNA sequence: TGTGCCAGCTCACCTCCGGAGATGAATGGCTACACCTTC. It is translated as CASSPPEMNGYTF.

The J gene is TRBJ1-5, the V gene TRBV2; TRBD1 might be the D (6 bases). V was clipped by 0 bases and J by 7 bases, with 13 bases between them. The germline V gene encodes CDR1 SNHLY and CDR2 FYNNEI. The CDR3 runs to 15 residues. The CDR3 nucleotides read TGTGCCAGCAGTGAAGCGATGACAGGTCAGCAGCCCCAGCATTTT. Its translation: CASSEAMTGQQPQHF.

This chain links TRBV7-9 with TRBJ2-2; D perhaps matches TRBD1 (5 bases). The V end was cut by 1 base, the J end by 4 bases, with 10 bases between. The CDR3 spans 15 residues. CDR1 SEHNR and CDR2 FQNEAQ come from the germline V gene (reference sequence). The CDR3 sequence: CASSLVVGATGELFF. The CDR3 region has the DNA TGTGCCAGCAGCTTAGTTGTTGGGGCCACCGGGGAGCTGTTTTTT.

The chain joins TRBV24-1 to TRBJ2-1; the match to TRBD1 covers 7 bases. Germline CDR1 is KGHDR and CDR2 is SFDVKD. CDR3 length equals 14 residues. V was pared by 0 bases and J by 6 bases, with 1 base of the junction left unmatched. The CDR3 coding sequence is TGTGCCACCAGTGATTTGGGGACAGCCAATGAGCAGTTCTTC. It specifies CATSDLGTANEQFF.

The chain links TRBV7-2 to TRBJ1-4, with D perhaps matching TRBD1 (5 bases). The CDR3 spans 14 residues. Germline CDR1 and CDR2: SGHTA and FQGNSA. V lost 1 base to trimming and J lost 6 bases, with 9 bases between them. The CDR3 DNA is TGTGCCAGCAGCTTAGTTCCCAGGGATGAAAAACTGTTTTTT. This sequence encodes CASSLVPRDEKLFF. The full variable domain, with the rest looked up from reference TRBV7-2 and TRBJ1-4, is GAGVSQSPSNKVTEKGKDVELRCDPISGHTALYWYRQSLGQGLEFLIYFQGNSAPDKSGLPSDRFSAERTGGSVSTLTIQRTQQEDSAVYLCASSLVPRDEKLFFGSGTQLSVL.

CDR3 amino acids: CASSSLGAGSYNEQFF. The CDR3 DNA sequence: TGCGCCAGCAGCTCGCTGGGAGCGGGATCCTACAATGAGCAGTTCTTC. The chain couples TRBV5-1 to TRBJ2-1, with 7 bases matching TRBD2. CDR1 and CDR2 (germline): SGHRS, YFSETQ. V lost 3 bases, J lost 1 base, and 7 bases stayed unmatched. This CDR3 comprises 16 residues.

The chain has TRBV6-5 and TRBJ1-1, with 9 bases identical to TRBD1. The length of the CDR3 is 15 residues. With V trimmed by 6 bases and J by 1 base, 6 bases remained unmatched. Germline CDR1 reads MNHEY; CDR2 reads SVGAGI. CDR3 sequence (DNA): TGTGCCAGCAGGGGGACAGGGTGGCGGAACACTGAAGCTTTCTTT. It encodes CASRGTGWRNTEAFF.

The chain carries TRBV27 and TRBJ2-1; TRBD2 agrees at 9 bases. V dropped 2 bases and J dropped 5; count of bases not matched to a gene: 4. This CDR3 spans 15 amino acids. Looked up from germline, CDR1 is MNHEY and CDR2 is SMNVEV (reference sequence). For the CDR3, the DNA is TGTGCCAGCAGTTTAGGGCTAGCGGGGAACAATGAGCAGTTCTTC. Translated: CASSLGLAGNNEQFF.

CDR3 sequence: CAIKGQYNEKLFF. CDR3 bases: TGTGCCATCAAGGGACAGTATAATGAAAAACTGTTTTTT. This chain joins TRBV10-3 and TRBJ1-4, with 7 bases identical to TRBD1. V was clipped by 7 bases and J by 4 bases; unmatched bases: 3. CDR1 and CDR2 from the germline V gene are ENHRY and SYGVKD. The CDR3 spans 13 residues.

The gene calls are TRBV19 and TRBJ1-4; 8 nucleotides line up with TRBD1. The CDR3 is made up of 15 amino acids. V lost 5 bases and J lost 9; bases outside the gene matches: 11. Germline CDR1 and CDR2: LNHDA and SQIVND (reference sequence). The CDR3 bases are TGTGCCAGTAGTGTTTCTCCAGGGGGCCCGAAAAAACTGTTTTTT. Protein sequence: CASSVSPGGPKKLFF.

The rearrangement joins TRBV6-2 or TRBV6-3 to TRBJ2-1; 8 bases line up with TRBD2. With 2 bases clipped from V and 4 bases from J, the junction kept 4 bases outside the gene matches. The CDR3 covers 15 residues. Germline V gene lookup returns CDR1 MNHEY and CDR2 SVGEGT. The chain's CDR3 is CASSYRRGDYNEQFF. For the CDR3, the DNA is TGTGCCAGCAGTTACCGGCGGGGGGATTACAATGAGCAGTTCTTC.

V gene TRBV21-1 combines with J gene TRBJ2-4; the table names TRBD1, a call not compared with the DNA. TRBV21-1 is tagged as a pseudogene. This CDR3 is built from 15 residues. The CDR3 sequence is CASSKEHRAKNIQYF. CDR3 nucleotide sequence: TGTGCCAGCAGCAAAGAGCACAGGGCCAAAAACATTCAGTACTTC.

The CDR3 coding sequence is TGTGCCAGCAGTTTAGGAGGGATGGGCTCCTACAATGAGCAGTTCTTC. Translating it yields CASSLGGMGSYNEQFF. The chain joins TRBV28 to TRBJ2-1, with D tentatively TRBD2 (6 bases). The V gene lost 2 bases and the J gene lost 0 bases, with 11 bases spanning the gap. Germline CDR1 and CDR2: MDHEN and SYDVKM. This CDR3 comprises 16 residues.

The V and J genes are TRBV5-4 and TRBJ2-1; 11 bases align to TRBD2. Germline loops: CDR1 SGHNT, CDR2 YYREEE (reference sequence). This CDR3 comprises 17 residues. V lost 4 bases, J lost 4 bases, and 10 bases stayed unmatched. CDR3 amino acids: CASSLSLGLAAYNEQFF. The CDR3 DNA follows: TGTGCCAGCAGCCTGAGTTTGGGACTAGCGGCTTACAATGAGCAGTTCTTC.

With respect to this clone: Relative to the germline gene, one junction end is altered; a read error may explain this. The V and J genes are TRBV5-1 and TRBJ1-1; 7 bases are a match to TRBD1. Germline loops: CDR1 SGHRS, CDR2 YFSETQ. The CDR3 loop spans 14 amino acids. The DNA for the CDR3 is TGCGCCAGCAGCCTTGGACAGGTGAACAATGAAGCTTTCTTT. It codes for CASSLGQVNNEAFF.

The chain has TRBV14 and TRBJ1-1; D is unclear. CDR1 SGHDN and CDR2 FVKESK come from the germline V gene. CDR3 length: 15 residues. V was cut by 0 bases and J by 0 bases, with 8 bases left in between. CDR3 residues: CASSQDSSLNTEAFF. CDR3 coding DNA: TGTGCCAGCAGCCAAGATTCGTCCTTGAACACTGAAGCTTTCTTT.

This chain connects TRBV5-1 to TRBJ2-7, with TRBD2 matching over 15 bases. V lost 8 bases, J lost 3 bases, and 24 bases stayed unmatched. Looked up from germline, CDR1 is SGHRS and CDR2 is YFSETQ. The CDR3 covers 21 residues. CDR3 bases: TGCGCCAGACCAACTCCGGGAATCGGGACTAGCGGGGGGACAATCTGCTACGAGCAGTACTTC. Protein: CARPTPGIGTSGGTICYEQYF.